The 28 T cell receptor beta chains below all came from one sample that was sequenced in a study of blood T cells in healthy people across ages. Sample-barcoded 5' priming and a J-beta primer mix drove a second PCR of roughly 7 to 11 cycles. Using its own MiXCR run on the 5' RACE reads, TCRdb lists one record per CDR3 protein. The sample carries more than 1,400,000 distinct CDR3 sequences, 40% to 50% recorded once. Sequenced: blood. These receptors were taken from a woman aged 18-30 years in good health.

This clonotype was picked up a small number of times. This sequence joins TRBV12-3 or TRBV12-4 and TRBJ2-5; D remains ambiguous. Trimming shortened V by 5 bases and J by 1 base, and 8 bases separated the two germline ends. CDR3 length: 13 residues. The CDR3 nucleotides read TGTGCCAGCAGTCTACCGACCCAAGAGACCCAGTACTTC. Translating gives CASSLPTQETQYF.

Notes on this clonotype: The junction does not match germline at one end; this may be a read error. The chain links TRBV6-5 to TRBJ1-5; D is unresolved. CDR1 and CDR2 from the germline V gene are MNHEY and SVGAGI. The CDR3 loop spans 14 amino acids. The CDR3 is CANSYSTGYQPQHF. As DNA, the CDR3 is TGTGCCAACAGTTACTCGACGGGGTATCAGCCCCAGCATTTT.

This clonotype was counted a few times. V and J are TRBV4-1 and TRBJ2-2; D gene unclear. The CDR3 has 14 amino acids. In germline, CDR1 is MGHRA, CDR2 YSYEKL. V was shortened by 4 bases and J by 3 bases, with 9 bases between the two germline ends. The CDR3 DNA is TGCGCCAGCAGCCCGTCGAAGGACACCGGGGAGCTGTTTTTT. It encodes CASSPSKDTGELFF.

This clonotype has just a few counts. This chain joins TRBV5-1 and TRBJ2-1; D is perhaps TRBD2 (6 bases). Germline loops: CDR1 SGHRS, CDR2 YFSETQ. The V and J ends lost 4 bases and 9 bases respectively, with 11 bases between them. The CDR3 runs 12 residues. CDR3 DNA sequence: TGCGCCAGCAGCCTAATTAGCGGTGAGCAGTTCTTC. This sequence encodes CASSLISGEQFF.

The chain uses TRBV28 and TRBJ2-1; either TRBD1 or TRBD2 may fit D (6 bases each). Trimming cost V 2 bases and J 4 bases, with 15 bases left between them. The CDR3 has 16 residues. Germline loops: CDR1 MDHEN, CDR2 SYDVKM. Here the CDR3 DNA reads TGTGCCAGCAGTTTAATCCCGGGGGCAGGATACAATGAGCAGTTCTTC. Residues: CASSLIPGAGYNEQFF.

V usage is TRBV21-1 and J usage is TRBJ2-7. TRBV21-1 is reported as a pseudogene. CDR3 length equals 15 residues. CDR3 protein: CASSDCLGRSYEQYF. CDR3 nucleotides: TGTGCCAGCAGCGATTGCCTGGGCAGATCCTACGAGCAGTACTTC.

The chain joins TRBV7-2 to TRBJ1-3; perhaps TRBD1 as D (6 bases). Germline V gene lookup returns CDR1 SGHTA and CDR2 FQGNSA. The ends were cut back, 4 bases at V and 2 bases at J, with 12 bases in the middle. CDR3 length: 15 amino acids. CDR3: CASSSQGYPGNTIYF. The CDR3 nucleotides read TGTGCCAGCAGCTCACAGGGCTACCCTGGAAACACCATATATTTT. Full variable domain (missing parts from reference TRBV7-2 and TRBJ1-3): GAGVSQSPSNKVTEKGKDVELRCDPISGHTALYWYRQSLGQGLEFLIYFQGNSAPDKSGLPSDRFSAERTGGSVSTLTIQRTQQEDSAVYLCASSSQGYPGNTIYFGEGSWLTVV.

This clonotype has a handful of counts. This rearrangement joins TRBV6-5 to TRBJ2-3; possibly TRBD1 or TRBD2 for D (5 bases each). From germline, CDR1 is MNHEY and CDR2 SVGAGI. With 6 bases removed from V and 0 bases from J, the gap between germline ends came to 13 bases. CDR3 length equals 15 residues. CDR3 bases: TGTGCCAGCAGGAGACCGGGGCTTAGCACAGATACGCAGTATTTT. Its protein is CASRRPGLSTDTQYF.

The chain combines TRBV6-1 with TRBJ2-7; the D gene is possibly TRBD1 (6 bases). Germline-derived CDR1 and CDR2 are MNHNS and SASEGT. V was trimmed by 4 bases and J by 2 bases, leaving 15 bases between them. The CDR3 covers 15 residues. DNA of the CDR3: TGTGCCAGCAGTGGGGCTACAGGGAGCACCTACGAGCAGTACTTC. Translating gives CASSGATGSTYEQYF.

The rearrangement links TRBV6-5 to TRBJ1-4, with TRBD1 matching over 8 bases. With V trimmed by 6 bases and J by 5 bases, 5 bases remained unmatched. The germline CDR1 and CDR2 sequences are MNHEY and SVGAGI. The CDR3 consists of 14 residues. The CDR3 DNA reads TGTGCCAGCAGACCCACAGGGGGGAATGAAAAACTGTTTTTT. Its translation is CASRPTGGNEKLFF.

This clonotype was recorded once. The V call is TRBV4-1, the J call TRBJ2-2, with TRBD1 as a possible D gene (7 bases). Trimming removed 3 bases from V and 0 bases from J, with 20 bases in between. This CDR3 is 19 amino acids long. Germline CDR1 and CDR2: MGHRA and YSYEKL. The CDR3 nucleotides are TGCGCCAGCAGCCAGAGGGCGGGACAGCCATTCGCGAACACCGGGGAGCTGTTTTTT. Residues: CASSQRAGQPFANTGELFF.

The chain has TRBV29-1 and TRBJ2-1, with TRBD1 matching 10 bases. Trimming removed 6 bases from V and 8 bases from J; junction bases left unmatched: 10. Germline lookup yields CDR1 SQVTM and CDR2 ANQGSEA. CDR3 length equals 14 residues. The CDR3 loop reads CSVRDRGIFYEQFF. CDR3 DNA sequence: TGCAGCGTCCGGGACAGGGGCATTTTTTATGAGCAGTTCTTC.

The genes are TRBV6-1 and TRBJ2-1; perhaps TRBD2 as D (5 bases). The CDR3 spans 16 residues. Germline V lookup: CDR1 MNHNS, CDR2 SASEGT. V was shortened by 6 bases and J by 0 bases, with 15 bases between the two germline ends. The CDR3 spells CASRERAGPSYNEQFF. The CDR3 DNA sequence: TGTGCCAGCAGGGAGAGGGCGGGTCCCTCCTACAATGAGCAGTTCTTC.

This clonotype was seen ten or more times. The chain couples TRBV12-3 or TRBV12-4 to TRBJ2-5; D call uncertain. V lost 6 bases, J lost 2 bases, and 10 bases lay in between. This CDR3 has 13 amino acids. Here the CDR3 reads CASSLFDQETQYF. The CDR3 region has the DNA TGTGCCAGCAGCCTTTTCGATCAAGAGACCCAGTACTTC.

This clonotype was detected ten times or more. V gene TRBV29-1 combines with J gene TRBJ2-7; D unclear. Looked up from germline, CDR1 is SQVTM and CDR2 is ANQGSEA. The CDR3 is 13 amino acids. Trimming took 2 bases from V and 5 from J, leaving 13 bases between them. DNA for the CDR3: TGCAGCGTTGAAAGGCCAGGTGCTCACGAGCAGTACTTC. This sequence encodes CSVERPGAHEQYF.

A remark on this clonotype: This may come from a read error, since a much larger clone is one base off. The CDR3 spells CASSPGQNCNEQFF. DNA of the CDR3: TGTGCCAGCAGCCCGGGACAGAATTGCAATGAGCAGTTCTTC. The chain has TRBV5-5 and TRBJ2-1; 7 bases are a match to TRBD1. The CDR3 totals 14 residues. The germline V gene has CDR1 SGHKS and CDR2 YYEKEE (reference sequence). V gave up 4 bases and J gave up 6 bases; unmatched junction bases: 7. Full variable domain (outside the CDR3, taken from reference TRBV5-5 and TRBJ2-1): DAGVTQSPTHLIKTRGQQVTLRCSPISGHKSVSWYQQVLGQGPQFIFQYYEKEERGRGNFPDRFSARQFPNYSSELNVNALLLGDSALYLCASSPGQNCNEQFFGPGTRLTVL.

DNA for the CDR3: TGTGCCAGCAGCGGGGGTTGGGGACTAGAGTACGAGCAGTACTTC. Translating it yields CASSGGWGLEYEQYF. V gene TRBV9 combines with J gene TRBJ2-4; 8 nucleotides agree with TRBD2. The closer fit of TRBJ2-7 to the DNA end suggests the J call may be wrong. CDR3 length equals 15 residues. CDR1 SGDLS and CDR2 YYNGEE come from the germline V gene.

The V gene is TRBV2, the J gene TRBJ2-3; D is possibly TRBD2 (5 bases). Germline V gene data show CDR1 as SNHLY and CDR2 as FYNNEI. V was shortened by 7 bases and J by 1 base, with 15 bases between the two germline ends. This CDR3 spans 15 amino acids. The chain's CDR3 is CASNIPGIRTDTQYF. CDR3 DNA: TGTGCCAGCAATATCCCCGGGATCCGCACAGATACGCAGTATTTT. Full variable domain (rest looked up from reference TRBV2 and TRBJ2-3): EPEVTQTPSHQVTQMGQEVILRCVPISNHLYFYWYRQILGQKVEFLVSFYNNEISEKSEIFDDQFSVERPDGSNFTLKIRSTKLEDSAMYFCASNIPGIRTDTQYFGPGTRLTVL.

The chain is built from TRBV27 and TRBJ2-7; D is ambiguous. Germline loops: CDR1 MNHEY, CDR2 SMNVEV (reference sequence). The CDR3 is made up of 15 amino acids. V lost 4 bases, J lost 6 bases, and 19 bases lay in between. Here the CDR3 DNA reads TGTGCCAGCAGTTCGTGGGGATCCTCGGTCGGCGAGCAGTACTTC. As protein: CASSSWGSSVGEQYF.

This chain connects TRBV4-1 to TRBJ2-7, with no clear D. Per germline, CDR1 MGHRA and CDR2 YSYEKL. The CDR3 consists of 15 residues. Trimming removed 0 bases at V and 2 bases at J, with 11 bases between. The CDR3 loop reads CASSQDPQVTYEQYF. The CDR3 DNA sequence: TGCGCCAGCAGCCAAGATCCCCAGGTAACCTACGAGCAGTACTTC.

This chain joins TRBV10-3 and TRBJ1-1; a weak D match, TRBD1 (6 bases). Germline V gene lookup returns CDR1 ENHRY and CDR2 SYGVKD. The CDR3 spans 12 residues. Trimming left V 8 bases short and J 5 bases short, with 12 bases between. As DNA, the CDR3 is TGTGCCATCGGGGAGGGGGGGACTGAAGCTTTCTTT. Translated, it gives CAIGEGGTEAFF.

The rearrangement joins TRBV7-9 to TRBJ2-4; 8 positions match TRBD1. Germline values: CDR1 SEHNR, CDR2 FQNEAQ (reference sequence). This CDR3 region has 17 residues. V lost 2 bases and J lost 1; bases outside the gene matches: 7. DNA for the CDR3: TGTGCCAGCAGCTTAACCGCAGGGGGCAGGGCCAAAAACATTCAGTACTTC. This encodes CASSLTAGGRAKNIQYF.

The CDR3 reads CASSPEFGGSGANVLTF. For the CDR3, the DNA is TGTGCCAGCAGTCCTGAATTTGGCGGCTCTGGGGCCAACGTCCTGACTTTC. V usage is TRBV11-3 and J usage is TRBJ2-6, with D unresolved. The V end lost 6 bases, the J end lost 0 bases, and 15 bases lay between the germline ends. This CDR3 has 17 residues. Germline values: CDR1 SGHNT, CDR2 YENEEA. The variable domain in full, completed from reference TRBV11-3 and TRBJ2-6, reads EAGVVQSPRYKIIEKKQPVAFWCNPISGHNTLYWYLQNLGQGPELLIRYENEEAVDDSQLPKDRFSAERLKGVDSTLKIQPAELGDSAVYLCASSPEFGGSGANVLTFGAGSRLTVL.

This chain links TRBV2 with TRBJ2-5, with TRBD2 identical over 7 bases. The V segment lost 3 bases and the J segment 2 bases; nucleotides outside the gene matches: 3. The CDR3 loop spans 14 amino acids. Germline assignment: CDR1 SNHLY and CDR2 FYNNEI. The CDR3 is CASSDWRGQETQYF. The CDR3 DNA follows: TGTGCCAGCAGTGATTGGCGGGGGCAAGAGACCCAGTACTTC.

The chain couples TRBV20-1 to TRBJ2-3; maybe TRBD2 (6 bases). V was shortened by 2 bases and J by 3 bases, with 15 bases between the two germline ends. CDR3 length equals 15 residues. Germline V gene sequence: CDR1 DFQATT, CDR2 SNEGSKA (reference sequence). The CDR3 protein is CSARWVQGRTDTQYF. In DNA, the CDR3 is TGCAGTGCTAGATGGGTCCAAGGGAGGACAGATACGCAGTATTTT.

This clonotype was observed a handful of times. The rearrangement uses TRBV6-2 or TRBV6-3 and TRBJ2-1; D call uncertain. Trimming stripped 7 bases from V and 3 bases from J, with 10 bases between. The germline gives CDR1 MNHEY, CDR2 SVGEGT. The CDR3 spans 13 residues. The CDR3 region has the DNA TGTGCCAGCACCATGACAAACTACAATGAGCAGTTCTTC. It yields the protein CASTMTNYNEQFF.

The table lists this clonotype with many counts. The chain carries TRBV5-1 and TRBJ2-1; TRBD2 aligns across 13 bases. With V trimmed by 4 bases and J by 7 bases, 5 bases remained unmatched. The CDR3 sequence is 15 residues long. Per germline, CDR1 SGHRS and CDR2 YFSETQ. CDR3: CASSPPGLAGNEQFF. The CDR3 region has the DNA TGCGCCAGCAGCCCTCCGGGACTAGCGGGGAATGAGCAGTTCTTC.

This clonotype was observed at least ten times. This chain links TRBV24-1 with TRBJ2-1; D perhaps matches TRBD1 (6 bases). Between the trimmed V and J ends, which lost 4 bases and 7 bases, there was a span of 10 bases. Per germline, CDR1 KGHDR and CDR2 SFDVKD. The CDR3 totals 13 residues. In DNA, the CDR3 is TGTGCCACCAGTGACCCCGACAGGAATGAGCAGTTCTTC. As protein: CATSDPDRNEQFF.